This T cell receptor (beta chain) was profiled in a study of PD-1 blockade in classical Hodgkin lymphoma. Looking at the study overall: Nivolumab was administered to patients intravenously at 3 mg/kg every 2 weeks. Study-level points and caveats: A reduction in baseline TCR diversity was reportedly seen in newly diagnosed patients relative to healthy donors.

Of note for this clone: Antigen specificity is unknown.

CDR1 is SGHNT and CDR2 is YYREEE in the germline V gene (reference sequence). V was clipped by 4 bases and J by 6 bases, with 20 bases between them. The CDR3 runs 15 residues. Each patient's relapse followed autologous stem cell transplantation, and brentuximab vedotin exposure varied. Produced via immunoSEQ multiplex PCR; TCRdb's table is partial and in-frame only. Among 40,000 to 45,000 clones listed, around 80% were seen once. Sequenced material: peripheral blood mononuclear cells (PBMCs), taken at baseline. The chain recombines TRBV5-4 with TRBJ2-7; the D gene could be TRBD1 or TRBD2 (7 bases each). The source of this sequence is a human donor with classical Hodgkin lymphoma. The CDR3 DNA sequence: TGTGCCAGCAGCCCGACGACAGGGTGGGGGGGCGAGCAGTACTTC. It codes for CASSPTTGWGGEQYF.